This T cell receptor (beta chain) emerged from a study of blood T cells in healthy people across ages. Overall study: The capture of about one barcoded beta molecule per two T cells was achieved by template switching. Study conclusions and caveats: Long-lived donors had more naive CD4+ cells and higher diversity than aged donors. Observed TCR beta diversity per million T cells went down as age went up. This fall followed a roughly linear course with age.

Every donor contributed about 10 milliliters of peripheral blood by blood draw. The CDR3 totals 15 residues. Germline V gene sequence: CDR1 MGHRA, CDR2 YSYEKL. For this clonotype: What it binds is unknown. Mismatch with germline at one junction end may stem from a read error.

Together with a sample-barcoded 5' primer, a J-beta primer mix was included in a second PCR lasting roughly 7 to 11 cycles. MiXCR was run by TCRdb on the 5' RACE reads, yielding one entry per CDR3 protein. The sample shows roughly 1.5 million distinct CDR3 sequences, approximately 43% of them seen only once. Material: blood. The TCR comes from a woman younger than 30 in good health. V usage is TRBV4-1 and J usage is TRBJ1-6; unclear D gene. This CDR3 is CASRQVPRLDSPLHF. CDR3 sequence (DNA): TGCGCCAGCAGACAAGTGCCGCGACTAGATTCACCCCTCCACTTT.